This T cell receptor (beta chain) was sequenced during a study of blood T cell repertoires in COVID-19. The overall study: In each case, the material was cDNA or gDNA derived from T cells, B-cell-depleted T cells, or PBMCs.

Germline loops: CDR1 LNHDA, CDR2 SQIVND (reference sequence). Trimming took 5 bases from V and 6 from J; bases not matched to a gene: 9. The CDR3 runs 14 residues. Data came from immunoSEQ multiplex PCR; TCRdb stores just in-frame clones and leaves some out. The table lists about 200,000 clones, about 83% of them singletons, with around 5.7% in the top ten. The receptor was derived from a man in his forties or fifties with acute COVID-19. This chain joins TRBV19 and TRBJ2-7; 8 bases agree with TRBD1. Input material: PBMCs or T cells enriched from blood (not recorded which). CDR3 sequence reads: CASSSTGGRGEQYF. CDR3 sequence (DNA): TGTGCCAGTAGTTCAACAGGGGGTCGAGGCGAGCAGTACTTC.